This T cell receptor beta chain comes out of a study of blood T cell repertoires in COVID-19. Study details: Samples representing acute and convalescent COVID-19 were sourced from the United States, Italy and Spain. PBMCs, B-cell-depleted T cells, or T cells provided the cDNA or gDNA that made up the material.

In the study's own analysis: Amplification of reference gene primers provided the estimated nucleated cell counts. Profiling relied on immunoSEQ multiplex PCR, and the TCRdb table lists in-frame clones only, not all of them. V and J calls and clone size are as listed in that table; D and trimming were resolved from the DNA. The table includes under 35,000 clones, 88% detected once. CDR1 and CDR2 (germline): MGHRA, YSYEKL. The CDR3 is 18 residues long. Between the trimmed V and J ends, which lost 3 bases and 0 bases, there was a span of 18 bases. The sequence came from a human donor with active COVID-19. The donor label of this sample is uncertain. This chain uses TRBV4-1 with TRBJ1-5; D gene ambiguous. The sequenced sample consisted of peripheral blood. The CDR3 sequence is CASSHELRQVDSNQPQHF. Written as DNA, the CDR3 is TGCGCCAGCAGCCACGAGCTTCGGCAGGTTGATAGCAATCAGCCCCAGCATTTT.